The TCR beta chain described here comes from a study of blood T cell repertoires in COVID-19. The overall study: Sample material is recorded as cDNA or gDNA derived from T cells, B-cell-depleted T cells, or PBMCs.

Self-reported history from a screening survey and questionnaire set each donor's cohort. Symptom resolution, clearance, or two negative PCRs marked the recovered donors of Cohort 3. Assay used: immunoSEQ multiplex PCR; TCRdb lists only in-frame clones, some missing. This sample has around 210,000 clones, with around 92% found just once. Germline V gene lookup returns CDR1 MNHEY and CDR2 SMNVEV (reference sequence). The CDR3 consists of 13 residues. The V end was cut by 3 bases, the J end by 5 bases, with 10 bases between. This clone has only a few counts. The chain combines TRBV27 with TRBJ1-2; D possibly corresponds to TRBD1 (6 bases). The sample taken for sequencing was PBMCs or T cells enriched from blood (not recorded which). This clonotype was obtained from a woman aged 18 to 35 who had recovered from COVID-19. The CDR3 region has the DNA TGTGCCAGCAGTTTTTCAGGGGAGTATGGCTACACCTTC. It codes for CASSFSGEYGYTF.